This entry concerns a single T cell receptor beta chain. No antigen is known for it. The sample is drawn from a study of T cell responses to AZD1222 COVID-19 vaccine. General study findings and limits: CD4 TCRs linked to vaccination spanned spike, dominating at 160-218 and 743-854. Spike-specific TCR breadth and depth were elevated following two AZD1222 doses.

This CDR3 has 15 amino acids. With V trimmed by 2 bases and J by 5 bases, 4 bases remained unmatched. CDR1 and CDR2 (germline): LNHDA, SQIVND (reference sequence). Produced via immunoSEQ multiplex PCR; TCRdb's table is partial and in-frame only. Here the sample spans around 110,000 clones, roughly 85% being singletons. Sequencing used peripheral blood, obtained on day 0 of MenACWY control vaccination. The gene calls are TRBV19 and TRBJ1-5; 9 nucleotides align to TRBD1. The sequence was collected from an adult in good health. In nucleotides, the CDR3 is TGTGCCAGTAGTATAAGACAGGGGGTGTATCAGCCCCAGCATTTT. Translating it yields CASSIRQGVYQPQHF.